This entry features one T cell receptor (beta chain) sequence. Its antigen remains unknown. The record originates from a study of TIL therapy for anti-PD-1-resistant metastatic lung cancer. Study summary: A few tumors were EGFR-mutant and two were ALK-rearranged. Study conclusions and caveats: Infused TIL clonotypes partially replaced the baseline blood repertoire, then decayed over months. This highly selected cohort may not generalize to typical lung cancer patients.

Sequencing used immunoSEQ v3. Using immunoSEQ multiplex PCR, the repertoire was profiled, and TCRdb retains in-frame clones only, with some absent. Of some 52,000 clones listed, roughly 85% were seen once; the top ten hold roughly 5%. Time point noted: pre-treatment sample, taken before nivolumab and TIL therapy. Patients were adults with stage 4 NSCLC. Germline V gives CDR1 MNHEY, CDR2 SMNVEV (reference sequence). The CDR3 has 14 amino acids. V lost 6 bases and J lost 7, with 16 bases in between. The sample here was blood, taken at baseline. The J gene is TRBJ2-4, the V gene TRBV27; TRBD2 is a possible D gene (7 bases). This TCR derives from a woman aged 30 to 85 with non-small cell lung cancer. The CDR3 DNA follows: TGTGCCAGCAGAATGAGGGGGGAGGGGAACATTCAGTACTTC. As protein: CASRMRGEGNIQYF.